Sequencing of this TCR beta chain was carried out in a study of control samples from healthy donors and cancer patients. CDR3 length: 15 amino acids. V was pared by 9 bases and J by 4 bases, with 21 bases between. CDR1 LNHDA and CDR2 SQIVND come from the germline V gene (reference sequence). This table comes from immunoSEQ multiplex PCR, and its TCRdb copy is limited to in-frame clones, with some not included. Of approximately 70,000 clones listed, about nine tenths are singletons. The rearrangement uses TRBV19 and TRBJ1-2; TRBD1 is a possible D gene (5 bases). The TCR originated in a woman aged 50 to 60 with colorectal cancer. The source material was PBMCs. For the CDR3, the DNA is TGTGCCAGAACCACAAACGACAGAAGACTCTATGGCTACACCTTC. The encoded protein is CARTTNDRRLYGYTF.